One and the same sample provided the 28 T cell receptor beta chains below, sequenced in a study of blood T cell repertoires in COVID-19. The data were produced by immunoSEQ multiplex PCR, yet TCRdb's version contains in-frame clones alone and is incomplete. The sample lists approximately 360,000 clones, about 89% occurring once. Input material: peripheral blood. These receptors were taken from a man aged 40-49 years with acute or convalescent COVID-19.

The chain joins TRBV5-1 to TRBJ1-1, with TRBD1 matching over 7 bases. The CDR3 is 13 residues long. Germline CDR1 reads SGHRS; CDR2 reads YFSETQ. The V and J ends lost 4 bases and 3 bases, in that order; junction bases with no gene match: 3. The DNA of the CDR3 is TGCGCCAGCAGCGACAGGGAGGACACTGAAGCTTTCTTT. It codes for CASSDREDTEAFF.

In this sample, this clone turned up once. The chain uses TRBV4-2 and TRBJ1-4; D uncertain. The V gene's germline CDR1 is LGHNA and CDR2 YNFKEQ. The CDR3 sequence is 18 residues long. V gave up 0 bases and J gave up 5 bases, with 19 bases separating them. Here the CDR3 reads CASSQDGPPGEMNEKLFF. The CDR3 bases are TGTGCCAGCAGCCAAGATGGGCCCCCGGGAGAAATGAATGAAAAACTGTTTTTT.

The chain recombines TRBV6-2 or TRBV6-3 with TRBJ2-7, with TRBD1 matching over 8 bases. V gave up 4 bases and J gave up 2 bases; unmatched junction bases: 7. Germline lookup yields CDR1 MNHEY and CDR2 SVGEGT. This CDR3 contains 15 residues. The CDR3, as DNA: TGTGCCAGCAGTTCTTGGACAGGGTTTCCCTACGAGCAGTACTTC. Encoded protein: CASSSWTGFPYEQYF.

This chain joins TRBV7-8 and TRBJ2-7; 12 positions agree with TRBD2. The V gene's germline CDR1 is SGHVS and CDR2 FQNEAQ. This CDR3 spans 16 amino acids. V lost 1 base and J lost 6; bases outside the gene matches: 7. The CDR3 sequence: CASSLVRLAGASEQYF. The CDR3 DNA reads as TGTGCCAGCAGCTTAGTTAGACTAGCGGGAGCCTCCGAGCAGTACTTC.

Here the CDR3 DNA reads TGCGCCAGCAGCGGGGCCGTAAGGGCGGCCAACACCGGGGAGCTGTTTTTT. Protein product: CASSGAVRAANTGELFF. The genes are TRBV5-1 and TRBJ2-2, with D perhaps matching TRBD1 (5 bases). Deletions cut 4 bases from V and 2 bases from J, with 18 bases between. The CDR3 is made up of 17 amino acids. Looked up from germline, CDR1 is SGHRS and CDR2 is YFSETQ. Full variable domain (rest looked up from reference TRBV5-1 and TRBJ2-2): KAGVTQTPRYLIKTRGQQVTLSCSPISGHRSVSWYQQTPGQGLQFLFEYFSETQRNKGNFPGRFSGRQFSNSRSEMNVSTLELGDSALYLCASSGAVRAANTGELFFGEGSRLTVL.

V usage is TRBV7-6 and J usage is TRBJ1-1; D perhaps matches TRBD1 (6 bases). V lost 4 bases to trimming and J lost 8 bases, with 14 bases between them. From germline, CDR1 is SGHVS and CDR2 FNYEAQ. The CDR3 is 13 residues long. CDR3 loop: CASSSGEGTEAFF. The CDR3 bases are TGTGCCAGCAGCTCAGGGGAGGGCACGGAAGCTTTCTTT.

V gene TRBV11-2 combines with J gene TRBJ1-3, with D possibly matching TRBD1 (5 bases). Trimming took off 4 bases at V and 3 bases at J, with 22 bases between the two ends. The germline CDR1 and CDR2 sequences are SGHAT and FQNNGV. The CDR3 length is 18 residues. The CDR3 nucleotides read TGTGCCAGCAGCTCTGATCGGAGACAGCTAAGACGTGGAAACACCATATATTTT. It translates to CASSSDRRQLRRGNTIYF.

J is TRBJ2-7 and V is TRBV27; TRBD2 agrees at 8 bases. The trim removed 5 bases at V and 3 bases at J, leaving 12 bases unmatched. Germline loops: CDR1 MNHEY, CDR2 SMNVEV (reference sequence). This CDR3 has 16 amino acids. The CDR3: CASSRYSTSGNYEQYF. The CDR3 DNA reads as TGTGCCAGCAGTCGTTATAGCACTAGCGGTAACTACGAGCAGTACTTC.

J is TRBJ1-6 and V is TRBV7-8; 7 bases line up with TRBD1. Germline V gives CDR1 SGHVS, CDR2 FQNEAQ. V lost 5 bases to trimming and J lost 8 bases; unmatched junction nucleotides: 3. There are 13 residues in the CDR3. The DNA of the CDR3 is TGTGCCAGCAGCGACAGGGATGATTCACCCCTCCACTTT. Translated: CASSDRDDSPLHF.

The CDR3 DNA reads as TGTGCCAGCAGTGAACAATGGACGGAGGGCAACGAGCAGTACTTC. This encodes CASSEQWTEGNEQYF. This chain links TRBV6-1 with TRBJ2-7, with D maybe TRBD2 (6 bases). V was pared by 2 bases and J by 5 bases, with 16 bases between. Germline V gives CDR1 MNHNS, CDR2 SASEGT. The length of the CDR3 is 15 residues.

The chain recombines TRBV29-1 with TRBJ1-1, with D tentatively TRBD1 (5 bases). CDR1 SQVTM and CDR2 ANQGSEA come from the germline V gene. The CDR3 length is 14 residues. Trimming stripped 3 bases from V and 4 bases from J, with 15 bases between. The CDR3 nucleotides read TGCAGCGTTGAGGCTCGGGGGGGGATCACTGAAGCTTTCTTT. It specifies CSVEARGGITEAFF.

The rearrangement uses TRBV2 and TRBJ1-2; D is unresolved. The V and J ends lost 4 bases and 4 bases respectively, with 10 bases between them. The CDR3 extends over 13 amino acids. Germline CDR1 and CDR2: SNHLY and FYNNEI. CDR3 DNA sequence: TGTGCCAGCAGTGTTCAGGATTCCTATGGCTACACCTTC. Encoded protein: CASSVQDSYGYTF.

The chain has TRBV2 and TRBJ1-6; D is unresolved. V lost 2 bases and J 0 bases, leaving 5 bases between the germline ends. Per germline, CDR1 SNHLY and CDR2 FYNNEI. The CDR3 is 15 residues long. This CDR3 reads CASSEIGSYNSPLHF. The CDR3 DNA is TGTGCCAGCAGTGAAATCGGCTCCTATAATTCACCCCTCCACTTT.

The chain couples TRBV6-5 to TRBJ2-7; 8 nucleotides line up with TRBD1. Germline V gene data show CDR1 as MNHEY and CDR2 as SVGAGI. V shed 9 bases and J 3 bases; nucleotides not matched to a gene: 7. This CDR3 spans 13 amino acids. CDR3 DNA sequence: TGTGCCAGTAACACAGGGGGTCTCTACGAGCAGTACTTC. Its protein product is CASNTGGLYEQYF.

This sequence joins TRBV27 and TRBJ2-7; 9 bases match TRBD2. V shed 3 bases, J shed 0 bases, and the junction held 3 bases outside the gene matches. Looked up from germline, CDR1 is MNHEY and CDR2 is SMNVEV (reference sequence). This CDR3 contains 15 residues. This chain's CDR3 is CASSFGSGSSYEQYF. In DNA, the CDR3 is TGTGCCAGCAGTTTTGGTAGCGGGAGCTCCTACGAGCAGTACTTC.

The V and J genes are TRBV4-1 and TRBJ1-5; D gene unclear. The CDR3 runs to 13 residues. In germline, CDR1 is MGHRA, CDR2 YSYEKL. Trimming shortened V by 0 bases and J by 9 bases, and 9 bases separated the two germline ends. CDR3 DNA: TGCGCCAGCAGCCAAGATCCGGTTCGGCCCCAGCATTTT. This codes for CASSQDPVRPQHF.

The chain recombines TRBV5-1 with TRBJ1-2, with 7 bases lining up with TRBD1. Germline V CDR1 and CDR2: SGHRS, YFSETQ. The J segment lost 1 base and the V segment lost 3 bases, leaving 6 bases of the junction unmatched. The CDR3 length is 15 residues. CDR3 nucleotide sequence: TGCGCCAGCAGCTCAGCCGGGACAGTTAACTATGGCTACACCTTC. Protein sequence: CASSSAGTVNYGYTF. Full variable domain (outside the CDR3, taken from reference TRBV5-1 and TRBJ1-2): KAGVTQTPRYLIKTRGQQVTLSCSPISGHRSVSWYQQTPGQGLQFLFEYFSETQRNKGNFPGRFSGRQFSNSRSEMNVSTLELGDSALYLCASSSAGTVNYGYTFGSGTRLTVV.

J is TRBJ1-2 and V is TRBV27; D call uncertain. V lost 5 bases to trimming and J lost 7 bases, with 14 bases between them. This CDR3 comprises 13 residues. Germline V gene data show CDR1 as MNHEY and CDR2 as SMNVEV (reference sequence). The DNA of the CDR3 is TGTGCCAGCAGTCTCAGGAGGGCCGGTGGCTACACCTTC. This codes for CASSLRRAGGYTF.

This sequence joins TRBV9 and TRBJ1-2; possibly TRBD1 for D (6 bases). The CDR3 sequence is 14 residues long. V lost 4 bases, J lost 6 bases, and 16 bases lay in between. CDR1 is SGDLS, CDR2 YYNGEE, per germline. This CDR3 is CASSSHTQGHGYTF. In DNA form, the CDR3 reads TGTGCCAGCAGCTCGCACACTCAGGGGCATGGCTACACCTTC.

The chain joins TRBV27 to TRBJ2-7; D perhaps matches TRBD1 (5 bases). Germline V gene lookup returns CDR1 MNHEY and CDR2 SMNVEV (reference sequence). V lost 3 bases and J lost 4, with 16 bases in between. The CDR3 is made up of 15 amino acids. This chain's CDR3 is CASSLRWGQSYEQYF. In nucleotides, the CDR3 is TGTGCCAGCAGTTTGAGGTGGGGCCAAAGTTACGAGCAGTACTTC.

This chain joins TRBV5-1 and TRBJ1-6; 7 bases are a match to TRBD1. CDR3 size: 16 residues. Germline lookup yields CDR1 SGHRS and CDR2 YFSETQ. V was clipped by 0 bases and J by 7 bases; unmatched bases: 7. This CDR3 is CASSLVLPGGNSPLHF. The CDR3 DNA is TGCGCCAGCAGCTTGGTTCTACCAGGGGGGAATTCACCCCTCCACTTT. Variable domain in full (rest from reference TRBV5-1 and TRBJ1-6): KAGVTQTPRYLIKTRGQQVTLSCSPISGHRSVSWYQQTPGQGLQFLFEYFSETQRNKGNFPGRFSGRQFSNSRSEMNVSTLELGDSALYLCASSLVLPGGNSPLHFGNGTRLTVT.

The V and J genes are TRBV4-1 and TRBJ2-3; 14 positions match TRBD2. Germline CDR1 and CDR2: MGHRA and YSYEKL. V lost 4 bases, J lost 0 bases, and 6 bases stayed unmatched. The CDR3 consists of 18 residues. Here the CDR3 DNA reads TGCGCCAGCAGCCCCCGGACTAGCGGGGGGACTAGCACAGATACGCAGTATTTT. This sequence encodes CASSPRTSGGTSTDTQYF.

This chain uses TRBV10-3 with TRBJ1-2, with D maybe TRBD1 (6 bases). Per the germline V gene, CDR1 is ENHRY and CDR2 is SYGVKD. The germline V and J ends were trimmed by 7 bases and 4 bases, with 10 bases remaining between them. This CDR3 is 12 amino acids long. In DNA, the CDR3 is TGTGCCATCACAGGGGACACCTATGGCTACACCTTC. Translating gives CAITGDTYGYTF.

This chain joins TRBV6-5 and TRBJ2-7, with TRBD2 matching 8 bases. This CDR3 comprises 16 residues. Germline V gene data show CDR1 as MNHEY and CDR2 as SVGAGI. With 0 bases clipped from V and 2 bases from J, the junction kept 6 bases outside the gene matches. CDR3 bases: TGTGCCAGCAGTTACTCACGACTAGCGAGGACCTACGAGCAGTACTTC. This translates into CASSYSRLARTYEQYF.

The rearrangement joins TRBV24-1 to TRBJ2-7; 8 bases match TRBD1. Germline-derived CDR1 and CDR2 are KGHDR and SFDVKD. There are 14 residues in the CDR3. J gave up 3 bases and V 4 bases, and 4 bases lay outside the gene matches. The CDR3 sequence is CATSDQTGGYEQYF. CDR3 in DNA: TGTGCCACCAGTGACCAAACAGGGGGCTACGAGCAGTACTTC.

This clone was observed a single time. The chain has TRBV4-1 and TRBJ2-2; TRBD1 agrees at 8 bases. Germline CDR1 MGHRA, CDR2 YSYEKL. Losses at the gene ends were 2 bases for V and 11 bases for J; bases not matched to a gene: 4. The CDR3 totals 13 residues. This chain's CDR3 is CASSQIQGAELFF. The CDR3 nucleotides read TGCGCCAGCAGCCAAATCCAGGGGGCCGAGCTGTTTTTT.

This sequence joins TRBV9 and TRBJ1-1; D ambiguous. V was trimmed by 0 bases and J by 1 base, leaving 7 bases between them. Germline values: CDR1 SGDLS, CDR2 YYNGEE. The length of the CDR3 is 14 residues. CDR3 nucleotide sequence: TGTGCCAGCAGCGTAGGGCGAGGGAACACTGAAGCTTTCTTT. Translating it yields CASSVGRGNTEAFF.

This clone was detected only a few times. The rearrangement joins TRBV5-5 to TRBJ1-6; D remains unclear. CDR1 and CDR2 from the germline V gene are SGHKS and YYEKEE (reference sequence). The CDR3 has 15 amino acids. V was shortened by 0 bases and J by 10 bases, with 14 bases between the two germline ends. CDR3 nucleotides: TGTGCCAGCAGCTTGGATGGGGATTCGGGGTCACCCCTCCACTTT. It is translated as CASSLDGDSGSPLHF. The whole variable domain, filled in from reference TRBV5-5 and TRBJ1-6, reads DAGVTQSPTHLIKTRGQQVTLRCSPISGHKSVSWYQQVLGQGPQFIFQYYEKEERGRGNFPDRFSARQFPNYSSELNVNALLLGDSALYLCASSLDGDSGSPLHFGNGTRLTVT.